A single sample gave rise to the 7 T cell receptor beta chains below, sequenced in a study of blood T cell repertoires in COVID-19. The protocol was immunoSEQ multiplex PCR, while the TCRdb copy is restricted to in-frame clones and leaves out a portion. Of around 380,000 clones listed, approximately 80% were seen once; the top ten hold over 0.95%. Input material: peripheral blood. Receptors originate from a human donor with acute or convalescent COVID-19. The donor label of this sample is uncertain.

The chain combines TRBV12-3 or TRBV12-4 with TRBJ2-7; D is unclear. Trimming took off 2 bases at V and 2 bases at J, with 7 bases between the two ends. This CDR3 is 13 amino acids long. This CDR3 reads CASSLTETYEQYF. CDR3 nucleotide sequence: TGTGCCAGCAGTTTAACAGAAACCTACGAGCAGTACTTC.

This clone has more than one count but fewer than ten. The chain carries TRBV5-4 and TRBJ2-7; weak D call: TRBD1 (6 bases). CDR3 size: 15 residues. Germline CDR1 reads SGHNT; CDR2 reads YYREEE (reference sequence). V lost 0 bases, J lost 6 bases, and 16 bases lay in between. Written as DNA, the CDR3 is TGTGCCAGCAGCTTGGGGGGACAACCCCATTTCGAGCAGTACTTC. It translates to CASSLGGQPHFEQYF.

This clone appeared a few times. The chain uses TRBV10-2 and TRBJ2-3; D may be TRBD2 (5 bases). Trimming cost V 7 bases and J 0 bases, with 11 bases left between them. The V gene's germline CDR1 is WSHSY and CDR2 SAAADI. The CDR3 loop spans 14 amino acids. CDR3 in amino acids: CASKEGHSTDTQYF. The DNA of the CDR3 is TGCGCCAGCAAAGAGGGCCATAGCACAGATACGCAGTATTTT.

The chain combines TRBV29-1 with TRBJ2-3, with 12 nucleotides matching TRBD1. The CDR3 has 14 amino acids. CDR1 and CDR2 from the germline V gene are SQVTM and ANQGSEA. The junction had 2 bases not matched to a gene; V was cut back by 3 bases and J by 4 bases. DNA of the CDR3: TGCAGCGTTGAGGGGACAGGGGGCGCAGATACGCAGTATTTT. This sequence encodes CSVEGTGGADTQYF.

V and J are TRBV3-1 (or the pseudogene TRBV3-2) and TRBJ2-5; 13 bases align to TRBD2. Trimming removed 1 base from V and 2 bases from J; junction bases left unmatched: 7. Germline values: CDR1 LGHDT, CDR2 YNNKEL (reference sequence). This CDR3 has 18 amino acids. The CDR3 bases are TGTGCCAGCAGCCAAGTGGGACTAGCGGGATCGATACAAGAGACCCAGTACTTC. Translating gives CASSQVGLAGSIQETQYF.

As to this clone: The identical CDR3 is also encoded by other nucleotide sequences in the sample. The genes are TRBV5-1 and TRBJ2-2; D remains unclear. Germline CDR1 reads SGHRS; CDR2 reads YFSETQ. The CDR3 totals 12 residues. V was trimmed by 5 bases and J by 3 bases, leaving 5 bases between them. The CDR3 spells CASRLDTGELFF. The CDR3 DNA reads TGCGCCAGCAGACTGGACACCGGGGAGCTGTTTTTT.

This rearrangement joins TRBV24-1 to TRBJ2-5; no clear D. The V and J ends lost 0 bases and 1 base respectively, with 8 bases between them. Germline V gives CDR1 KGHDR, CDR2 SFDVKD. This CDR3 is 15 amino acids long. This CDR3 reads CATSDLHTSQETQYF. The DNA of the CDR3 is TGTGCCACCAGTGATTTGCACACCAGCCAAGAGACCCAGTACTTC.